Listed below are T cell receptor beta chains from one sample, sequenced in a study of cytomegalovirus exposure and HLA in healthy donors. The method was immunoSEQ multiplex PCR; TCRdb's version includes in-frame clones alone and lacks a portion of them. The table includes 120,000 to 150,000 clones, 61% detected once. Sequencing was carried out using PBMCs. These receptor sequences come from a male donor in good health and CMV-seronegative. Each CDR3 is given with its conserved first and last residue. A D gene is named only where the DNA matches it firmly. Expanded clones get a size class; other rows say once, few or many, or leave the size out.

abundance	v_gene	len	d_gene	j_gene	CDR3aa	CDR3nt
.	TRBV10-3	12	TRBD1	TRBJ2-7	CATRDRGYEQYF	TGTGCCACTCGGGACAGGGGGTACGAGCAGTACTTC
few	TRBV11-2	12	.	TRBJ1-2	CASSNSFYGYTF	TGTGCCAGCAGCAACAGTTTCTATGGCTACACCTTC
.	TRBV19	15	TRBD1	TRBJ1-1	CASSLTGETGTEAFF	TGTGCCAGTAGTCTTACAGGGGAGACGGGCACTGAAGCTTTCTTT
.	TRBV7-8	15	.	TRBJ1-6	CASSLADRPNSPLHF	TGTGCCAGCAGCTTAGCAGACAGGCCTAATTCACCCCTCCACTTT
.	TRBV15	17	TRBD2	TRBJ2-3	CATSRPPLAGSTDTQYF	TGTGCCACCAGCAGACCACCTCTAGCGGGGAGCACAGATACGCAGTATTTT
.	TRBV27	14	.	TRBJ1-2	CASSSPGDSLPYPF	TGTGCCAGCAGTTCGCCCGGGGACTCTTTGCCCTACCCCTTC
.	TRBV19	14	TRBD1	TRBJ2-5	CASSPLQGRETQYF	TGTGCCAGTAGTCCCTTACAGGGGAGAGAGACCCAGTACTTC
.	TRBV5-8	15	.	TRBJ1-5	CASSHSGWGNQPQHF	TGTGCCAGCAGCCACAGCGGTTGGGGCAATCAGCCCCAGCATTTT
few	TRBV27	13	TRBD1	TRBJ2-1	CASSGQIGNEQFF	TGTGCCAGCTCGGGACAGATAGGCAATGAGCAGTTCTTC
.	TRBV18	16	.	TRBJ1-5	CASSPVVLGVGQPQHF	TGTGCCAGCTCACCAGTTGTCCTAGGGGTTGGACAGCCCCAGCATTTT
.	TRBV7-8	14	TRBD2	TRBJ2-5	CASSLSGGAETQYF	TGTGCCAGCAGCTTGAGCGGGGGGGCGGAGACCCAGTACTTC
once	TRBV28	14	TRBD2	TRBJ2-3	CASSWTSGTDTQYF	TGTGCCAGCAGTTGGACTAGCGGCACAGATACGCAGTATTTT
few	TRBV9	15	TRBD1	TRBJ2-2	CASSVVDRAGGELFF	TGTGCCAGCAGCGTAGTTGACAGGGCAGGCGGGGAGCTGTTTTTT
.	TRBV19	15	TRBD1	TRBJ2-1	CASSPKWGQDNEQFF	TGTGCCAGTAGTCCCAAGTGGGGACAGGACAATGAGCAGTTCTTC
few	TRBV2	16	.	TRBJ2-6	CASSDRGGAGANVLTF	TGTGCCAGCAGCGACAGGGGAGGGGCTGGGGCCAACGTCCTGACTTTC
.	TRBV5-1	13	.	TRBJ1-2	CASSRGGVYGYTF	TGCGCCAGCAGCCGGGGGGGCGTCTATGGCTACACCTTC
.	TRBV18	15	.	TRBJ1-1	CASSLNTGKNTEAFF	TGTGCCAGCTCACTCAACACAGGGAAGAACACTGAAGCTTTCTTT
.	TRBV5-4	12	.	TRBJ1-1	CASSSDRVEAFF	TGTGCCAGCAGCTCAGACAGAGTTGAAGCTTTCTTT
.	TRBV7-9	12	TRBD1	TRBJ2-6	CASRRTPGQGPF	TGTGCCAGCAGGAGAACCCCGGGACAGGGACCCTTC
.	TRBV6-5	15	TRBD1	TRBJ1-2	CASSQGQAAFYGYTF	TGTGCCAGCAGCCAGGGACAGGCCGCTTTCTATGGCTACACCTTC
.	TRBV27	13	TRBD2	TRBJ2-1	CASSLAGGPEQFF	TGTGCCAGCAGTTTAGCGGGGGGGCCTGAGCAGTTCTTC
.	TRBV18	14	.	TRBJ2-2	CASSPQEATGELFF	TGTGCCAGCTCACCACAGGAGGCCACCGGGGAGCTGTTTTTT